This T cell receptor beta chain was documented in a study of cytomegalovirus exposure and HLA in healthy donors. These donors were members of the roughly 120-subject validation cohort, a group separate from the approximately 670-subject first cohort. Of note for this clone: Its antigen is as yet unknown.

Looked up from germline, CDR1 is SGHAT and CDR2 is FQNNGV. The V end was cut by 4 bases, the J end by 14 bases, with 12 bases between. CDR3 length equals 11 residues. General observations from the study: With high specificity and sensitivity, the classifier reportedly diagnosed cytomegalovirus status. Altogether, 160 or so TCR beta chains were recorded as cytomegalovirus-associated. Three chains tied to CMV proved CMV antigen-specific in vitro.

Data came from immunoSEQ multiplex PCR; TCRdb stores just in-frame clones and leaves some out. The repertoire has under 300,000 clones, 85% to 90% of them found once; the top ten carry 0.37%. The sequencing sample was made of PBMCs. This TCR came from a woman aged 18 to 35 in good health and CMV-seronegative. The chain joins TRBV11-2 to TRBJ2-1; unclear D gene. CDR3 coding DNA: TGTGCCAGCAGCTCGTCCCCTCGAGAGTTCTTC. Translating it yields CASSSSPREFF.